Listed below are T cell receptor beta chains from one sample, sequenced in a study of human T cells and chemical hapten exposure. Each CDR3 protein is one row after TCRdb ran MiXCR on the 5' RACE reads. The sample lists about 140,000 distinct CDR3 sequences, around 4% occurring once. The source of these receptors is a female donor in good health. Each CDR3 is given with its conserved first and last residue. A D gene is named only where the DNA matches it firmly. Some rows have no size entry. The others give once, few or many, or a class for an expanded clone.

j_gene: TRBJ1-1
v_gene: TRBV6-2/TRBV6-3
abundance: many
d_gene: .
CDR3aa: CASSFYAEAFF
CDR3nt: TGTGCCAGCAGTTTTTACGCTGAAGCTTTCTTT

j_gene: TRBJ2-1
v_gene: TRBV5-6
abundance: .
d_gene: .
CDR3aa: CASSSDYNEQFF
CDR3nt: TGTGCCAGCAGCTCGGACTACAATGAGCAGTTCTTC

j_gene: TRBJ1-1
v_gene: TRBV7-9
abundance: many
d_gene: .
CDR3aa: CASSPLVQGWTEAFF
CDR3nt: TGTGCCAGCAGCCCCCTGGTCCAGGGATGGACTGAAGCTTTCTTT

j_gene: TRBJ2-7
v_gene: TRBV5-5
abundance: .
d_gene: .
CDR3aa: CASSLWRGQGEQYF
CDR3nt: TGTGCCAGCAGCTTGTGGAGGGGCCAAGGGGAGCAGTACTTC

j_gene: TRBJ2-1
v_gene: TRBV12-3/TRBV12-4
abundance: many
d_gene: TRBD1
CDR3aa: CASSLATGAGNEQFF
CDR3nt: TGTGCCAGCAGTTTAGCGACAGGGGCGGGCAATGAGCAGTTCTTC

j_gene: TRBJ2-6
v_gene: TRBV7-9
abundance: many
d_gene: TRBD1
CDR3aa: CASISGGRGRPGANVLTF
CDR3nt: TGTGCCAGCATTTCTGGGGGCAGGGGGCGCCCTGGGGCCAACGTCCTGACTTTC

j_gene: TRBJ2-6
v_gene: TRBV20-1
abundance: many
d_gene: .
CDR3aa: CSARGISGANVLTF
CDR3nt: TGCAGTGCTAGAGGCATCTCTGGGGCCAACGTCCTGACTTTC

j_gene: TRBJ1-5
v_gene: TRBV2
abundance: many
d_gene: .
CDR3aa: CASSDLQAGNQPQHF
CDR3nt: TGTGCCAGCAGTGATTTGCAGGCGGGCAATCAGCCCCAGCATTTT

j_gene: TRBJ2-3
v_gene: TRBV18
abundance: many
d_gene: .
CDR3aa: CASSPGITDTQYF
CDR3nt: TGTGCCAGCTCACCGGGGATCACAGATACGCAGTATTTT

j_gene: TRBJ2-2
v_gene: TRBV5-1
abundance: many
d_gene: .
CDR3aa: CASSSDGRDTGELFF
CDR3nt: TGCGCCAGCAGCTCGGACGGGCGGGACACCGGGGAGCTGTTTTTT

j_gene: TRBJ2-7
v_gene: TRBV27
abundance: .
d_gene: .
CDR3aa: CASSFSAGLESYEQYF
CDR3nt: TGTGCCAGCAGTTTTTCCGCAGGCTTGGAATCCTACGAGCAGTACTTC

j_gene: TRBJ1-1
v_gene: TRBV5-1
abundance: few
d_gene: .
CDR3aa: CASTPDGPRNTEAFF
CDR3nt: TGCGCCAGCACCCCCGACGGCCCCCGGAACACTGAAGCTTTCTTT

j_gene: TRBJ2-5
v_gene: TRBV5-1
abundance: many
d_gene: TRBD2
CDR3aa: CASSGGTSEEETQYF
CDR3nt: TGCGCCAGCAGCGGAGGGACTAGCGAGGAAGAGACCCAGTACTTC

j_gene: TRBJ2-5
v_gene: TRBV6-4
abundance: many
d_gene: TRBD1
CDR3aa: CASSSPASGDSVKRFSEETQYF
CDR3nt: TGTGCCAGCAGCTCCCCGGCATCCGGGGACAGCGTCAAAAGATTCTCCGAAGAGACCCAGTACTTC

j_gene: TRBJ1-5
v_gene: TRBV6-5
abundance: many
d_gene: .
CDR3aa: CASSKQTGHQPQHF
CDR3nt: TGTGCCAGCAGTAAACAGACAGGTCATCAGCCCCAGCATTTT

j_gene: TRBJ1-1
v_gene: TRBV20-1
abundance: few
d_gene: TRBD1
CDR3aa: CSARAGGDTEAFF
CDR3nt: TGCAGTGCTAGAGCAGGGGGGGACACTGAAGCTTTCTTT

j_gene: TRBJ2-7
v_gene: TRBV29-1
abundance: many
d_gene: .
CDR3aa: CSVAHRLSYEQYF
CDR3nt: TGCAGCGTTGCGCACAGGCTGTCCTACGAGCAGTACTTC

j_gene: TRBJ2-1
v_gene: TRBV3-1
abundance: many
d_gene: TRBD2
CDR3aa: CASSQGAGGGYNEQFF
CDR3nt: TGTGCCAGCAGCCAAGGAGCGGGGGGCGGATACAATGAGCAGTTCTTC

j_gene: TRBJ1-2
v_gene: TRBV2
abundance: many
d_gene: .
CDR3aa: CATVDRNNYGYTF
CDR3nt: TGTGCCACCGTTGACAGGAACAACTATGGCTACACCTTC

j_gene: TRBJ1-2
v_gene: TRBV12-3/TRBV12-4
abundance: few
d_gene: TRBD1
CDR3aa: CASSSAGQADGYTF
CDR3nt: TGTGCCAGCAGTTCCGCAGGACAGGCCGATGGCTACACCTTC

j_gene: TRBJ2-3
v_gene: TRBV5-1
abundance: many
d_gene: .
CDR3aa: CASSLGKFTDTQYF
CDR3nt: TGCGCCAGCAGCTTGGGGAAGTTCACAGATACGCAGTATTTT

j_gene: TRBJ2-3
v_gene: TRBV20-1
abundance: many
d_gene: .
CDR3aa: CSARDPTSTDTQYF
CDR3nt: TGCAGTGCTAGAGATCCAACTAGCACAGATACGCAGTATTTT

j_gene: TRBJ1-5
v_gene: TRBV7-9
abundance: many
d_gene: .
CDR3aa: CASSLGGTDRNQPQHF
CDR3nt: TGTGCCAGCAGCTTAGGCGGGACGGACCGCAATCAGCCCCAGCATTTT

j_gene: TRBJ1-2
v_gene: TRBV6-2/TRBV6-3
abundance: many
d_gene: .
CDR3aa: CASSISGNYGYTF
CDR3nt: TGTGCCAGCAGTATATCGGGGAACTATGGCTACACCTTC

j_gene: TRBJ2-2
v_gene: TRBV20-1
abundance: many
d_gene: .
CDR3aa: CSARPGVTMNTGELFF
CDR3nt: TGCAGTGCTAGACCAGGGGTCACGATGAACACCGGGGAGCTGTTTTTT

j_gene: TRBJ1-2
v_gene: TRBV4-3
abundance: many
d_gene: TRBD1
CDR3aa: CASSREGYGTGDYGYTF
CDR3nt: TGCGCCAGCAGCCGTGAAGGGTACGGGACAGGGGACTATGGCTACACCTTC

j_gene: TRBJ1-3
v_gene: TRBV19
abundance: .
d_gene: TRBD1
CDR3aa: CASSVRQGALGNTIYF
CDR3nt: TGTGCCAGTAGTGTCCGACAGGGGGCATTGGGAAACACCATATATTTT

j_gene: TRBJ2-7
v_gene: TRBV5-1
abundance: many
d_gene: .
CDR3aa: CASSSYEQYF
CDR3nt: TGCGCCAGCAGCTCCTACGAGCAGTACTTC

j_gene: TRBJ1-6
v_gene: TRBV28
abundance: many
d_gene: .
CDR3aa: CASSLFRSSYNSPLHF
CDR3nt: TGTGCCAGCAGTTTATTCAGGAGCTCCTATAATTCACCCCTCCACTTT

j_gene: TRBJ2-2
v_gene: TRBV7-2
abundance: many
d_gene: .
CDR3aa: CASSLNGGAGELFF
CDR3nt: TGTGCCAGCAGCTTGAATGGGGGCGCCGGGGAGCTGTTTTTT

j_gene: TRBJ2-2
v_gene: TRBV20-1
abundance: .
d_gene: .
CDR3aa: CSARGPRGTGELFF
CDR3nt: TGCAGTGCTAGGGGGCCACGAGGCACCGGGGAGCTGTTTTTT

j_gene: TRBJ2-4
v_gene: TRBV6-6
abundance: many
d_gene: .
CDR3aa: CASRDLAKNIQYF
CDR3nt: TGTGCCAGCCGCGACCTAGCCAAAAACATTCAGTACTTC

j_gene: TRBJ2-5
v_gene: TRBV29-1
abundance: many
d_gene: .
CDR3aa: CSVGGETQYF
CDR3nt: TGCAGCGTTGGGGGAGAGACCCAGTACTTC

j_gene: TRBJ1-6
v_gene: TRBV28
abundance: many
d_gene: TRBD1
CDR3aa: CASSSRTGRDSPLHF
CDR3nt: TGTGCCAGCAGTTCCCGGACAGGGAGGGACTCACCCCTCCACTTT

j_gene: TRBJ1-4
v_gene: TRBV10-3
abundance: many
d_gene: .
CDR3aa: CAISESGGPLKLFF
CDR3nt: TGTGCCATCAGTGAGTCAGGGGGACCGTTAAAACTGTTTTTT

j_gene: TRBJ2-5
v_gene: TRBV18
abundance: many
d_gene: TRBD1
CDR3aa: CASSREQGAQETQYF
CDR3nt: TGTGCCAGCTCACGAGAACAGGGGGCACAAGAGACCCAGTACTTC

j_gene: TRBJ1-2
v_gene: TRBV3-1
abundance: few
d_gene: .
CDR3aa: CASSQGGARGYTF
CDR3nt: TGTGCCAGCAGCCAAGGGGGGGCAAGAGGCTACACCTTC

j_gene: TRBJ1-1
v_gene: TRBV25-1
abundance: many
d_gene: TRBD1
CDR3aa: CASSEYGQGKTEAFF
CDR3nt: TGTGCCAGCAGTGAATACGGACAGGGGAAGACTGAAGCTTTCTTT

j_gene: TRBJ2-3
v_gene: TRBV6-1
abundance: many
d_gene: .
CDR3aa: CATALARSDTQYF
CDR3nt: TGTGCCACCGCCCTAGCGCGCTCAGATACGCAGTATTTT

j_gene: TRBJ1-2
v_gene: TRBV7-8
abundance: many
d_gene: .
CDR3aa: CASSLVSRGYGYTF
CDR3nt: TGTGCCAGCAGCTTAGTGAGCCGGGGCTATGGCTACACCTTC

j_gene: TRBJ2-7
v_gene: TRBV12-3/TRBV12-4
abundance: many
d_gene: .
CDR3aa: CASSHTGALEQYF
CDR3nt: TGTGCCAGCAGTCACACCGGGGCCCTCGAGCAGTACTTC

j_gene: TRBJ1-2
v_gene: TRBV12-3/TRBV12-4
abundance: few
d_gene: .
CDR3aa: CASRAGGDYGYTF
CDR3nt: TGTGCCAGCAGAGCGGGGGGGGACTATGGCTACACCTTC

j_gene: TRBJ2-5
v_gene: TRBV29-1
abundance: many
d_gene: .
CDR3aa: CSVEVFGGRGETQYF
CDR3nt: TGCAGCGTTGAAGTGTTTGGGGGGCGCGGAGAGACCCAGTACTTC

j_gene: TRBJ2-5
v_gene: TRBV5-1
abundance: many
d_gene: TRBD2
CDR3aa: CASSWGLAGQETQYF
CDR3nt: TGCGCCAGCAGCTGGGGACTAGCGGGTCAAGAGACCCAGTACTTC

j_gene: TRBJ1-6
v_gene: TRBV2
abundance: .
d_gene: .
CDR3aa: CASTRETNSPLHF
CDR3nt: TGTGCCAGCACAAGGGAGACAAATTCACCCCTCCACTTT

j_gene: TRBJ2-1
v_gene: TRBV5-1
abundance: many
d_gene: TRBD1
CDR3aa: CASSVGQGFNEQFF
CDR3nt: TGCGCCAGCAGCGTTGGACAGGGTTTCAATGAGCAGTTCTTC

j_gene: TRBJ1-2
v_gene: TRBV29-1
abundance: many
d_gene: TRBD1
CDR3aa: CSVGAGGHGYTF
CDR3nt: TGCAGCGTCGGGGCAGGGGGCCATGGCTACACCTTC

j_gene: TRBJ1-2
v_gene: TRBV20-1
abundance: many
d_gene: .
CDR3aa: CSAKPGYYGYTF
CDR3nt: TGCAGTGCTAAGCCGGGTTACTATGGCTACACCTTC

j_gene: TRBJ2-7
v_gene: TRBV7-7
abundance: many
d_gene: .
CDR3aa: CASAPFSDFLSEQYF
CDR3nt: TGTGCTAGCGCCCCCTTTTCGGACTTCCTCTCAGAGCAGTACTTC

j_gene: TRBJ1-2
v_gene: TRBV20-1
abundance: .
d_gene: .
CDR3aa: CSAKGGWVYGYTF
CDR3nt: TGCAGTGCCAAGGGGGGTTGGGTCTATGGCTACACCTTC

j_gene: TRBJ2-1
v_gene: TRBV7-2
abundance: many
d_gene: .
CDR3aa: CASSLVEGGYNEQFF
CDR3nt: TGTGCCAGCAGCTTAGTAGAGGGGGGATACAATGAGCAGTTCTTC

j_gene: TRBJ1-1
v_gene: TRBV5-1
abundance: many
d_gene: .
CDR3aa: CASSLILNAGSEAFF
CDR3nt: TGCGCCAGCAGCTTGATTCTGAACGCGGGTTCTGAAGCTTTCTTT

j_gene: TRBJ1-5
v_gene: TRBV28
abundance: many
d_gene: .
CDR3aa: CASSGTHQGNQPQHF
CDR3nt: TGTGCCAGCAGTGGGACCCATCAAGGCAATCAGCCCCAGCATTTT

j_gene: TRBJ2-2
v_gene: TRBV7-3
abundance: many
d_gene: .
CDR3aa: CASSLRGATGELFF
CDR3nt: TGTGCCAGCTCTTTACGGGGGGCCACCGGGGAGCTGTTTTTT

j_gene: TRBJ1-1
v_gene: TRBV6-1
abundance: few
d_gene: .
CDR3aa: CASSEDRFLRAFF
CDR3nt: TGTGCCAGCAGTGAAGACAGATTTTTGAGAGCTTTCTTT

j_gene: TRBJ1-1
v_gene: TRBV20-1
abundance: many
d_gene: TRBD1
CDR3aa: CSAGPGQGTEAFF
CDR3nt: TGCAGTGCTGGGCCGGGACAGGGCACTGAAGCTTTCTTT

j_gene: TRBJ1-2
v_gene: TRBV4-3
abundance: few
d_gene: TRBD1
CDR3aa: CASSPGTADTYGYTF
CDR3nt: TGCGCCAGCAGCCCAGGGACAGCCGATACCTATGGCTACACCTTC

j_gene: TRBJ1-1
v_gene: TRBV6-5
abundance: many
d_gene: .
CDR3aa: CASIRFTEAFF
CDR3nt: TGTGCCAGCATTCGGTTCACTGAAGCTTTCTTT

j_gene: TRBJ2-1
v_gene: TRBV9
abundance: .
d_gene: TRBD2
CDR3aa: CASSARGTSGGREFF
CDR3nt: TGTGCCAGCAGCGCGCGGGGGACTAGCGGGGGGAGGGAGTTCTTC